This is a list of T cell receptor beta chains from one sample in a study of CD8+CD57+ T cells in acquired aplastic anemia. TCRdb reprocessed the reads with MiXCR, giving one entry per CDR3 protein. The sample includes 100,000 to 150,000 distinct CDR3 sequences, about 43% of them seen just once. The source material was sorted CD4+, CD8+, or CD8+CD57+ T cells (not recorded which) from PBMCs. The receptors were sampled from a human donor with aplastic anemia. Each CDR3 is given with its conserved first and last residue. The order of the fields is clone size, D gene, J gene, V gene, CDR3 protein, CDR3 DNA. The D gene is left open where the match is weak. Only some rows state a clone size, as once, few, many or a class for expanded clones.

clone_size: .
d_call: .
j_call: TRBJ2-5
v_call: TRBV10-3
cdr3_aa: CAISAGGGETQYF
cdr3_nt: TGTGCCATCAGTGCAGGGGGAGGGGAGACCCAGTACTTC

clone_size: many
d_call: TRBD1
j_call: TRBJ1-4
v_call: TRBV5-1
cdr3_aa: CASSFQTGANEKLFF
cdr3_nt: TGCGCCAGCAGCTTCCAGACAGGGGCGAACGAAAAACTGTTTTTT

clone_size: .
d_call: .
j_call: TRBJ1-1
v_call: TRBV10-3
cdr3_aa: CAMSSAVNTEAFF
cdr3_nt: TGTGCCATGTCTTCCGCGGTAAACACTGAAGCTTTCTTT

clone_size: few
d_call: TRBD2
j_call: TRBJ2-1
v_call: TRBV4-1
cdr3_aa: CASSQVWSSGGPYNEQFF
cdr3_nt: TGCGCCAGCAGCCAAGTATGGAGTAGCGGGGGCCCCTACAATGAGCAGTTCTTC

clone_size: .
d_call: TRBD1
j_call: TRBJ2-2
v_call: TRBV25-1
cdr3_aa: CASSHGQVKGGELFF
cdr3_nt: TGTGCCAGCAGCCATGGACAGGTCAAGGGCGGGGAGCTGTTTTTT

clone_size: few
d_call: .
j_call: TRBJ1-3
v_call: TRBV10-3
cdr3_aa: CAITKESGNTIYF
cdr3_nt: TGTGCCATCACTAAGGAATCTGGAAACACCATATATTTT

clone_size: many
d_call: .
j_call: TRBJ1-5
v_call: TRBV6-1
cdr3_aa: CASSKNRDQPQHF
cdr3_nt: TGTGCCAGCAGTAAGAACAGGGATCAGCCCCAGCATTTT

clone_size: many
d_call: TRBD1
j_call: TRBJ2-1
v_call: TRBV2
cdr3_aa: CAIRQGAGNEQFF
cdr3_nt: TGTGCCATCAGACAGGGGGCAGGGAATGAGCAGTTCTTC

clone_size: few
d_call: .
j_call: TRBJ2-7
v_call: TRBV28
cdr3_aa: CATKGGTYEQYF
cdr3_nt: TGTGCCACCAAGGGGGGGACCTACGAGCAGTACTTC

clone_size: many
d_call: TRBD1
j_call: TRBJ2-1
v_call: TRBV3-1
cdr3_aa: CASSQGGQGVF
cdr3_nt: TGTGCCAGCAGCCAAGGGGGACAGGGTGTCTTC

clone_size: .
d_call: .
j_call: TRBJ2-7
v_call: TRBV19
cdr3_aa: CASSLGAVFYEQYF
cdr3_nt: TGTGCCAGCAGCTTGGGGGCAGTTTTCTACGAGCAGTACTTC

clone_size: few
d_call: .
j_call: TRBJ1-6
v_call: TRBV5-5
cdr3_aa: CASSSLGVYNSPLHF
cdr3_nt: TGTGCCAGCAGCTCCCTGGGGGTCTATAATTCACCCCTCCACTTT

clone_size: many
d_call: .
j_call: TRBJ2-1
v_call: TRBV7-9
cdr3_aa: CASSRNNEQFF
cdr3_nt: TGTGCCAGCAGCCGAAACAATGAGCAGTTCTTC

clone_size: few
d_call: TRBD2
j_call: TRBJ2-1
v_call: TRBV11-2
cdr3_aa: CASSPLTSGGAREQFF
cdr3_nt: TGTGCCAGCAGCCCCTTGACTAGCGGGGGGGCTAGGGAGCAGTTCTTC

clone_size: .
d_call: TRBD1
j_call: TRBJ1-5
v_call: TRBV6-1
cdr3_aa: CASRLTGENQPQHF
cdr3_nt: TGTGCCAGCAGGCTGACAGGGGAAAATCAGCCCCAGCATTTT

clone_size: many
d_call: .
j_call: TRBJ2-3
v_call: TRBV6-2/TRBV6-3
cdr3_aa: CASTHPLARDTQYF
cdr3_nt: TGTGCCAGCACCCACCCCCTAGCGAGGGATACGCAGTATTTT

clone_size: .
d_call: .
j_call: TRBJ1-4
v_call: TRBV7-2
cdr3_aa: CANSPTNEKLSF
cdr3_nt: TGTGCCAACAGCCCTACTAATGAAAAACTGTCTTTT

clone_size: many
d_call: .
j_call: TRBJ2-6
v_call: TRBV29-1
cdr3_aa: CSVESPSGANVLTF
cdr3_nt: TGCAGCGTTGAGAGCCCCTCTGGGGCCAACGTCCTGACTTTC

clone_size: many
d_call: .
j_call: TRBJ1-2
v_call: TRBV20-1
cdr3_aa: CSARERGPLYGYTF
cdr3_nt: TGCAGTGCTAGAGAACGCGGGCCTCTCTATGGCTACACCTTC

clone_size: many
d_call: .
j_call: TRBJ1-1
v_call: TRBV9
cdr3_aa: CASSVGSRGTEAFF
cdr3_nt: TGTGCCAGCAGCGTAGGCAGCCGGGGCACTGAAGCTTTCTTT

clone_size: .
d_call: TRBD1
j_call: TRBJ1-2
v_call: TRBV29-1
cdr3_aa: CSVGTGAGYTF
cdr3_nt: TGCAGCGTTGGGACAGGGGCTGGCTACACCTTC

clone_size: .
d_call: .
j_call: TRBJ1-3
v_call: TRBV29-1
cdr3_aa: CSVETVSGNTVYF
cdr3_nt: TGCAGCGTTGAGACAGTCTCTGGAAACACCGTATATTTT

clone_size: few
d_call: TRBD2
j_call: TRBJ2-1
v_call: TRBV6-4
cdr3_aa: CASSVSRGGDNEQFF
cdr3_nt: TGTGCCAGCAGTGTCTCTCGGGGGGGGGACAATGAGCAGTTCTTC

clone_size: once
d_call: TRBD2
j_call: TRBJ2-7
v_call: TRBV11-3
cdr3_aa: CASSSGLAATYEQYF
cdr3_nt: TGTGCCAGCAGCTCGGGACTAGCGGCTACCTACGAGCAGTACTTC

clone_size: many
d_call: .
j_call: TRBJ2-1
v_call: TRBV24-1
cdr3_aa: CATSVGGRPAYSYNEQFF
cdr3_nt: TGTGCCACCAGTGTAGGGGGACGGCCCGCTTACTCCTACAATGAGCAGTTCTTC

clone_size: .
d_call: .
j_call: TRBJ1-5
v_call: TRBV2
cdr3_aa: CVSSFGRHQPQHF
cdr3_nt: TGTGTCAGCAGTTTTGGGAGACATCAGCCCCAGCATTTT

clone_size: few
d_call: TRBD1
j_call: TRBJ2-4
v_call: TRBV25-1
cdr3_aa: CASSPRQGQNIQYF
cdr3_nt: TGTGCCAGCAGTCCCAGACAGGGCCAAAACATTCAGTACTTC

clone_size: many
d_call: .
j_call: TRBJ1-4
v_call: TRBV29-1
cdr3_aa: CSATGLGDEKLFF
cdr3_nt: TGCAGCGCCACCGGCCTGGGGGATGAAAAACTGTTTTTT

clone_size: .
d_call: TRBD1
j_call: TRBJ1-3
v_call: TRBV18
cdr3_aa: CASSPRGTGNTIYF
cdr3_nt: TGTGCCAGCTCACCCAGGGGGACTGGAAACACCATATATTTT

clone_size: .
d_call: .
j_call: TRBJ2-7
v_call: TRBV19
cdr3_aa: CASSIDSLHYEQYF
cdr3_nt: TGTGCCAGTAGTATTGATAGCCTACACTACGAGCAGTACTTC

clone_size: many
d_call: .
j_call: TRBJ1-4
v_call: TRBV20-1
cdr3_aa: CSAFGSEKLFF
cdr3_nt: TGCAGTGCTTTCGGGTCTGAAAAACTGTTTTTT

clone_size: .
d_call: .
j_call: TRBJ1-2
v_call: TRBV10-3
cdr3_aa: CATRSSVSPRFGYTF
cdr3_nt: TGTGCCACACGTTCCTCTGTTTCCCCTCGTTTTGGCTACACCTTC

clone_size: many
d_call: TRBD2
j_call: TRBJ2-1
v_call: TRBV20-1
cdr3_aa: CSALSGGLYNEQFF
cdr3_nt: TGCAGTGCTTTGAGCGGGGGCCTGTACAATGAGCAGTTCTTC

clone_size: few
d_call: .
j_call: TRBJ1-5
v_call: TRBV7-2
cdr3_aa: CASSATTEGQQPQHF
cdr3_nt: TGTGCCAGTAGCGCCACGACAGAGGGCCAGCAGCCCCAGCATTTT

clone_size: many
d_call: .
j_call: TRBJ1-2
v_call: TRBV5-1
cdr3_aa: CASSLERANYGYTF
cdr3_nt: TGCGCCAGCAGCTTGGAACGAGCTAACTATGGCTACACCTTC

clone_size: many
d_call: .
j_call: TRBJ1-1
v_call: TRBV20-1
cdr3_aa: CSASRGQMNTEAFF
cdr3_nt: TGCAGTGCTAGTCGAGGACAGATGAACACTGAAGCTTTCTTT

clone_size: many
d_call: .
j_call: TRBJ1-1
v_call: TRBV4-3
cdr3_aa: CASSQDEGGTEAFF
cdr3_nt: TGCGCCAGCAGCCAAGATGAGGGGGGCACTGAAGCTTTCTTT

clone_size: .
d_call: TRBD1
j_call: TRBJ1-2
v_call: TRBV10-3
cdr3_aa: CAISDLEASGGGYGYTF
cdr3_nt: TGTGCCATCAGTGACCTCGAAGCGTCAGGGGGAGGCTATGGCTACACCTTC

clone_size: .
d_call: .
j_call: TRBJ2-1
v_call: TRBV10-3
cdr3_aa: CAISAQGGSYNEQFF
cdr3_nt: TGTGCCATCAGTGCTCAGGGGGGCTCCTACAATGAGCAGTTCTTC

clone_size: .
d_call: .
j_call: TRBJ2-3
v_call: TRBV2
cdr3_aa: CASSGGGRSKTDTQYF
cdr3_nt: TGTGCCAGCAGTGGGGGGGGCAGGTCGAAAACAGATACGCAGTATTTT

clone_size: .
d_call: TRBD2
j_call: TRBJ2-5
v_call: TRBV6-1
cdr3_aa: CASSSGGTQETQYF
cdr3_nt: TGTGCCAGCAGCAGCGGGGGTACCCAAGAGACCCAGTACTTC

clone_size: .
d_call: .
j_call: TRBJ1-2
v_call: TRBV3-1
cdr3_aa: CASSQGGLVGYTF
cdr3_nt: TGTGCCAGCAGCCAAGGGGGGCTGGTAGGCTACACCTTC

clone_size: many
d_call: TRBD1
j_call: TRBJ1-5
v_call: TRBV7-2
cdr3_aa: CASSLDGQVGPQHF
cdr3_nt: TGTGCCAGCAGCTTAGATGGACAGGTAGGACCCCAGCATTTT

clone_size: .
d_call: .
j_call: TRBJ2-7
v_call: TRBV20-1
cdr3_aa: CSARDLGGSSYEQYF
cdr3_nt: TGCAGTGCTAGAGATCTCGGCGGAAGCTCCTACGAGCAGTACTTC

clone_size: .
d_call: .
j_call: TRBJ2-1
v_call: TRBV11-2
cdr3_aa: CASSSPTFYNEQFF
cdr3_nt: TGTGCCAGCAGCTCGCCGACTTTCTACAATGAGCAGTTCTTC

clone_size: many
d_call: .
j_call: TRBJ1-6
v_call: TRBV2
cdr3_aa: CASRPTDSYNSPLHF
cdr3_nt: TGTGCCAGCAGACCGACCGACAGCTATAATTCACCCCTCCACTTT

clone_size: .
d_call: .
j_call: TRBJ2-7
v_call: TRBV7-8
cdr3_aa: CASPQDSYEQYF
cdr3_nt: TGTGCCAGCCCACAAGACAGCTACGAGCAGTACTTC

clone_size: .
d_call: .
j_call: TRBJ1-1
v_call: TRBV18
cdr3_aa: CASSPGRAVTEAFF
cdr3_nt: TGTGCCAGCTCACCTGGTAGGGCTGTCACTGAAGCTTTCTTT

clone_size: once
d_call: TRBD2
j_call: TRBJ2-1
v_call: TRBV10-3
cdr3_aa: CAIQLAGGWVEQFF
cdr3_nt: TGTGCCATCCAACTAGCGGGGGGCTGGGTTGAGCAGTTCTTC

clone_size: .
d_call: TRBD2
j_call: TRBJ2-3
v_call: TRBV20-1
cdr3_aa: CSAHRQTSGRGVDTQYF
cdr3_nt: TGCAGTGCTCACCGCCAGACTAGCGGGAGAGGTGTAGATACGCAGTATTTT

clone_size: few
d_call: .
j_call: TRBJ1-4
v_call: TRBV27
cdr3_aa: CASASHKQAVAEKLFF
cdr3_nt: TGTGCCAGCGCCTCCCACAAACAGGCGGTGGCGGAAAAACTGTTTTTT

clone_size: many
d_call: .
j_call: TRBJ2-1
v_call: TRBV6-1
cdr3_aa: CASSLIYNEQFF
cdr3_nt: TGTGCCAGCAGTCTGATATACAATGAGCAGTTCTTC

clone_size: few
d_call: .
j_call: TRBJ1-1
v_call: TRBV6-6
cdr3_aa: CASSYSGGSTEAFF
cdr3_nt: TGTGCCAGCAGTTACTCAGGCGGGTCCACTGAAGCTTTCTTT

clone_size: many
d_call: .
j_call: TRBJ1-5
v_call: TRBV9
cdr3_aa: CASSDKGHPFRGNQPQHF
cdr3_nt: TGTGCCAGCAGCGATAAGGGACACCCCTTCCGAGGCAATCAGCCCCAGCATTTT

clone_size: .
d_call: .
j_call: TRBJ2-7
v_call: TRBV9
cdr3_aa: CASSVGANDHEQYF
cdr3_nt: TGTGCCAGCAGCGTAGGCGCAAACGACCACGAGCAGTACTTC

clone_size: many
d_call: .
j_call: TRBJ2-2
v_call: TRBV9
cdr3_aa: CASSEDSTANTGELFF
cdr3_nt: TGTGCCAGCAGCGAGGACAGTACAGCGAACACCGGGGAGCTGTTTTTT

clone_size: many
d_call: .
j_call: TRBJ1-2
v_call: TRBV5-8
cdr3_aa: CASSPGGGLYGYTF
cdr3_nt: TGTGCCAGCAGCCCTGGGGGAGGCCTCTATGGCTACACCTTC

clone_size: .
d_call: TRBD2
j_call: TRBJ2-1
v_call: TRBV25-1
cdr3_aa: CASSDRSGGGTYNEQFF
cdr3_nt: TGTGCCAGCAGTGATAGGAGCGGGGGGGGTACCTACAATGAGCAGTTCTTC

clone_size: .
d_call: TRBD2
j_call: TRBJ2-1
v_call: TRBV20-1
cdr3_aa: CSARDLLAAGNEQFF
cdr3_nt: TGCAGTGCTAGAGATTTACTAGCGGCGGGGAATGAGCAGTTCTTC